Presented here are 7 T cell receptor beta chains from one specimen sequenced in a study of blood T cell repertoires in COVID-19. The table came from immunoSEQ multiplex PCR; TCRdb's copy has only in-frame clones and leaves some out. Of fewer than 200,000 clones detected, 82% appear once; the ten largest clones hold 4% to 6.5%. Sequenced input: PBMCs or T cells enriched from blood (not recorded which). The receptors originated from a woman aged 55-70 years with acute COVID-19.

J is TRBJ1-6 and V is TRBV2, with D possibly matching TRBD1 (6 bases). The V end was cut by 7 bases, the J end by 10 bases, with 23 bases between. CDR3 length: 16 residues. Germline CDR1 and CDR2: SNHLY and FYNNEI. CDR3 coding DNA: TGTGCCAGCATCTTACTCCAGGACAGTGGATTATCACCCCTCCACTTT. Its protein product is CASILLQDSGLSPLHF.

The chain carries TRBV7-9 and TRBJ2-3; 7 bases align to TRBD1. The CDR3 totals 17 residues. CDR1 and CDR2 (germline): SEHNR, FQNEAQ (reference sequence). V was clipped by 4 bases and J by 6 bases; unmatched bases: 16. For the CDR3, the DNA is TGTGCCAGCAGCTGGTGGGCGACAGGGCGAACCGGGGATACGCAGTATTTT. Protein sequence: CASSWWATGRTGDTQYF.

To note about this clone: The sample contains more than one DNA sequence encoding this CDR3. This chain connects TRBV20-1 to TRBJ2-7, with D possibly being TRBD2 (5 bases). The CDR3 is made up of 11 amino acids. V was trimmed by 2 bases and J by 4 bases, leaving 6 bases between them. CDR1 is DFQATT, CDR2 SNEGSKA, per germline (reference sequence). CDR3 DNA sequence: TGCAGTGCTAGATCGGGGTACGAGCAGTACGTC. Translation: CSARSGYEQYV.

This clone has more than one count but fewer than ten. V usage is TRBV5-4 and J usage is TRBJ2-7; 7 positions agree with TRBD2. CDR1 is SGHNT and CDR2 is YYREEE in the germline V gene (reference sequence). CDR3 size: 16 residues. The ends lost 3 bases at V and 2 bases at J; junction bases unmatched: 11. The CDR3 region has the DNA TGTGCCAGCAGCTCGGGGGGTCCCGGGGGAACCTACGAGCAGTACTTC. Translating gives CASSSGGPGGTYEQYF.

The V call is TRBV6-4, the J call TRBJ2-3; 8 bases are shared with TRBD2. Germline CDR1 and CDR2: MRHNA and SNTAGT. The CDR3 covers 13 residues. Unmatched junction bases numbered 4, after V lost 9 bases and J lost 2 bases. The CDR3: CARLADTTDTQYF. In DNA form, the CDR3 reads TGTGCCAGACTAGCGGACACCACAGATACGCAGTATTTT.

This clone came up once. V usage is TRBV4-2 and J usage is TRBJ1-1; tentatively, D is TRBD1 (6 bases). This CDR3 contains 15 residues. V was pared by 3 bases and J by 4 bases, with 15 bases between. Looked up from germline, CDR1 is LGHNA and CDR2 is YNFKEQ. DNA of the CDR3: TGTGCCAGCAGCCAGGCCGGGACAAAGGCCACTGAAGCTTTCTTT. Its translation: CASSQAGTKATEAFF.

This chain connects TRBV30 to TRBJ2-5, with no clear D. The CDR3 contains 14 residues. V was pared by 8 bases and J by 3 bases, with 19 bases between. CDR1 is GTSNPN, CDR2 SVGIG, per germline (reference sequence). The CDR3 coding sequence is TGTGCCGTCCATCGAGCCGTAATCGAAGAGACCCAGTACTTC. It is translated as CAVHRAVIEETQYF.